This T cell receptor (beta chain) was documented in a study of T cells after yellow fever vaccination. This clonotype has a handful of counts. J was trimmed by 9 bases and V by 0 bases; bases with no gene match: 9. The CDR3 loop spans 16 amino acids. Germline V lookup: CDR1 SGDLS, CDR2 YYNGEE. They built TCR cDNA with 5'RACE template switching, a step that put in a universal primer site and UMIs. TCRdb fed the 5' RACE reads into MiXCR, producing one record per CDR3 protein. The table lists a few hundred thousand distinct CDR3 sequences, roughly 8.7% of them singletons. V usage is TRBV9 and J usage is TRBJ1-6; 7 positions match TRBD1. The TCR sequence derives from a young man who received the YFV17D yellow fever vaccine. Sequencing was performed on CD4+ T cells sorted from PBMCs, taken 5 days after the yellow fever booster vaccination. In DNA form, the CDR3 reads TGTGCCAGCAGCGTAGAGGGACAGCCGTGGGGTTCACCCCTCCACTTT. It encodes CASSVEGQPWGSPLHF.